Listed below are T cell receptor beta chains from one sample, sequenced in a study of blood T cell repertoires in COVID-19. Only in-frame clones appear in the TCRdb table, and some are missing; sequencing was by immunoSEQ multiplex PCR. The data contain 100,000 to 120,000 clones, 85% to 90% of them singletons. The sample consisted of peripheral blood. These receptors were obtained from a woman aged 45 to 65 with acute or convalescent COVID-19. CDR3s include the opening cysteine and the closing phenylalanine or tryptophan. The D gene is left open where the match is weak. The listing skips clone size in some rows; elsewhere it reads once, few, many or a size class.

D: TRBD2; V: TRBV6-1; J: TRBJ2-7; size: -; length: 14; DNA: TGTGCCAGCAGTGAGAGCTTACTAGCGGGAGCGCCTCACTTC; CDR3: CASSESLLAGAPHF
D: TRBD2; V: TRBV2; J: TRBJ2-5; size: -; length: 11; DNA: TGTGCCAGCAGCACGGGGGGGACCCAGTACTTC; CDR3: CASSTGGTQYF
D: TRBD1; V: TRBV5-6; J: TRBJ2-5; size: -; length: 15; DNA: TGTGCCAGCAGCTTGCCAGGGTCGGCAGGGGGGACCCAGTACTTC; CDR3: CASSLPGSAGGTQYF
D: -; V: TRBV10-3; J: TRBJ1-2; size: -; length: 15; DNA: TGTGCCATCAGTGAGTCGACCCAGGGAATCTATGGCTACACCTTC; CDR3: CAISESTQGIYGYTF
D: -; V: TRBV11-2; J: TRBJ1-2; size: -; length: 13; DNA: TGTGCCAGCAGCTTAGTAAATAACTATGGCTACACCTTC; CDR3: CASSLVNNYGYTF
D: -; V: TRBV13; J: TRBJ2-1; size: -; length: 16; DNA: TGTGCCAGCAGCTCAAGAGCGGGCTTGAGCTACAATGAGCAGTTCTTC; CDR3: CASSSRAGLSYNEQFF
D: TRBD2; V: TRBV5-4; J: TRBJ2-7; size: -; length: 20; DNA: TGTGCCAGCAGCCCTGGGGCACAGGAAACCTTTGGACTAGGGCGGTACGAGCAGTACTTC; CDR3: CASSPGAQETFGLGRYEQYF
D: -; V: TRBV15; J: TRBJ2-3; size: -; length: 15; DNA: TGTGCCACCAGCTTTAGGAGCAGGGCCGCAGATACGCAGTATTTT; CDR3: CATSFRSRAADTQYF
D: -; V: TRBV7-8; J: TRBJ2-1; size: -; length: 15; DNA: TGTGCCAGCAGCCCTCGAGCGGACCCATACAATGAGCAGTTCTTC; CDR3: CASSPRADPYNEQFF
D: TRBD2; V: TRBV20-1; J: TRBJ2-1; size: -; length: 16; DNA: TGCAGTGCTAGTCCTGCCAGCGGGAGGGCTAACAATGAGCAGTTCTTC; CDR3: CSASPASGRANNEQFF
D: -; V: TRBV2; J: TRBJ1-6; size: -; length: 14; DNA: TGTGCCAGCAGTGAAGTTTCCCTACGGTCACCCCTCCACTTT; CDR3: CASSEVSLRSPLHF
D: -; V: TRBV11-2; J: TRBJ1-2; size: once; length: 13; DNA: TGTGCCAGCAGCTTAAACACAGTATCTGGCTACACCTTC; CDR3: CASSLNTVSGYTF
D: TRBD1; V: TRBV6-5; J: TRBJ1-5; size: -; length: 14; DNA: TGTGCCAGCAGTTACCGGACAGGAGGGCAGCCCCAGCATTTT; CDR3: CASSYRTGGQPQHF
D: TRBD1; V: TRBV5-5; J: TRBJ1-2; size: -; length: 15; DNA: TGTGCCAGCAGCTTAGGGCCGGGACAGTACTCTCTTTACACCTTC; CDR3: CASSLGPGQYSLYTF
D: -; V: TRBV7-9; J: TRBJ2-7; size: -; length: 15; DNA: TGTGCCAGCAGCACTAGTGCCGGGCCATCCTACGAGCAGTACTTC; CDR3: CASSTSAGPSYEQYF
D: TRBD2; V: TRBV28; J: TRBJ2-4; size: -; length: 12; DNA: TGTGCCAGCAGTTTAGGGGGGGACATTCAGTACTTC; CDR3: CASSLGGDIQYF
D: -; V: TRBV11-2; J: TRBJ2-1; size: once; length: 15; DNA: TGTGCCAGCAGCTTTGGCAGGGCATCCTACAATGAGCAGTTCTTC; CDR3: CASSFGRASYNEQFF
D: TRBD2; V: TRBV11-2; J: TRBJ2-3; size: -; length: 18; DNA: TGTGCCAGCAGCTTGTCGTCTAGCGGGAACAGGCTGACAGATACGCAGTATTTT; CDR3: CASSLSSSGNRLTDTQYF
D: -; V: TRBV2; J: TRBJ1-2; size: -; length: 15; DNA: TGTGCCAGCAGTGACAGGGGCCCCAGTTTAAATGGCTACACCTTC; CDR3: CASSDRGPSLNGYTF
D: -; V: TRBV11-2; J: TRBJ2-7; size: -; length: 15; DNA: TGTGCCAGCAGCTCAAGCAGCGGGTTTTCCTACGAGCAGTACTTC; CDR3: CASSSSSGFSYEQYF
D: TRBD2; V: TRBV19; J: TRBJ2-1; size: -; length: 15; DNA: TGTGCCAGTAACTTCGGACTAGCGGGAGACAATGAGCAGTTCTTC; CDR3: CASNFGLAGDNEQFF
D: TRBD1; V: TRBV24-1; J: TRBJ2-7; size: -; length: 17; DNA: TGTGCCACCAGTGATTTGCGAGGGCAGGGGGAACCCTACGAGCAGTACTTC; CDR3: CATSDLRGQGEPYEQYF
D: -; V: TRBV19; J: TRBJ1-6; size: -; length: 18; DNA: TGTGCCAGTAGTATTGGTCCGGGGAACAGGGCCAAGGGTTCACCCCTCCACTTT; CDR3: CASSIGPGNRAKGSPLHF
D: -; V: TRBV18; J: TRBJ1-6; size: -; length: 16; DNA: TGTGCCAGCTCCCCTACGAGGAGCTCCTATAATTCACCCCTCCACTTT; CDR3: CASSPTRSSYNSPLHF
D: TRBD1; V: TRBV6-5; J: TRBJ2-7; size: once; length: 13; DNA: TGTGCCAGCACCAGGGGGAAGATCCACGAGCAGTACTTC; CDR3: CASTRGKIHEQYF
D: -; V: TRBV4-1; J: TRBJ2-4; size: -; length: 19; DNA: TGCGCCAGCAGCCAAGATCCCCCCCCATATCAGGGCCCGAAAAACATTCAGTACTTC; CDR3: CASSQDPPPYQGPKNIQYF
D: TRBD1; V: TRBV3-1/TRBV3-2; J: TRBJ2-7; size: -; length: 15; DNA: TGTGCCAGCAGCCCGGACAGGGGGCTTTGGTACGAGCAGTACTTC; CDR3: CASSPDRGLWYEQYF
D: TRBD2; V: TRBV5-1; J: TRBJ2-3; size: -; length: 17; DNA: TGCGCCAGCAGCAGGATATCTAGCGGGAGCAAAGTAGATACGCAGTATTTT; CDR3: CASSRISSGSKVDTQYF
D: -; V: TRBV7-2; J: TRBJ1-1; size: -; length: 16; DNA: TGTGCCAGCAGCTCTCTTATGAGGTCGGGGAACACTGAAGCTTTCTTT; CDR3: CASSSLMRSGNTEAFF
D: -; V: TRBV5-1; J: TRBJ2-7; size: -; length: 13; DNA: TGCGCCAGCAGTTACCCTGATCTGGCCGAGCAGTACTTC; CDR3: CASSYPDLAEQYF
D: -; V: TRBV6-5; J: TRBJ1-2; size: -; length: 15; DNA: TGTGCCAGCAGTCCCGACACCTTAGCTAACTATGGCTACACCTTC; CDR3: CASSPDTLANYGYTF
D: TRBD2; V: TRBV29-1; J: TRBJ2-2; size: -; length: 14; DNA: TGCAGCGTGAGGACTAGCGGGAGCGCCGGGGAGCTGTTTTTT; CDR3: CSVRTSGSAGELFF
D: -; V: TRBV6-1; J: TRBJ1-2; size: -; length: 12; DNA: TGTGCCAGCAGTGACAGGGGCTATGGCTACACCTTC; CDR3: CASSDRGYGYTF
D: -; V: TRBV10-3; J: TRBJ2-1; size: -; length: 13; DNA: TGTGCCATCAGAATAGACTCAGACAATGAGCAGTTCTTC; CDR3: CAIRIDSDNEQFF
D: -; V: TRBV27; J: TRBJ1-4; size: -; length: 14; DNA: TGTGCCAGCACCGCGACAGGATATGGTGAAAAACTGTTTTTT; CDR3: CASTATGYGEKLFF